This T cell receptor beta chain was found in a study of cytomegalovirus exposure and HLA in healthy donors. Study summary: Earlier, 110 million or so unique TCR beta sequences were recovered from about 200 million T cells by an analysis.

The donors comprised healthy bone marrow donors. Amplification used 60 Vbeta primers and 13 Jbeta primers. In the authors' workflow: Roughly 80 million unique TCR beta chains, about 10 million of them shared, were counted by a later analysis. Libraries were prepared by immunoSEQ multiplex PCR; TCRdb keeps only in-frame clonotypes and omits some of them. V and J calls and clone size are as listed in that table; D and trimming were resolved from the DNA. The data show around 130,000 clones, over 70% seen once. Germline V gene lookup returns CDR1 SGDLS and CDR2 YYNGEE. The CDR3 runs 13 residues. V lost 1 base, J lost 7 bases, and 9 bases lay in between.

The receptor comes from a woman aged 40 to 50 in good health and CMV-seronegative. The chain links TRBV9 to TRBJ2-1; possible D gene TRBD1, 6 bases. The specimen sequenced was PBMCs. CDR3 nucleotide sequence: TGTGCCAGCAGCGTACGTAGGGGGAATGAGCAGTTCTTC. It yields the protein CASSVRRGNEQFF.